Following are 4 T cell receptor beta chains from one sample sequenced in a study of T cell repertoires and HLA-DP antigens. No antigens are known for them. TCRdb's table, derived via immunoSEQ multiplex PCR, lists solely in-frame clones and lacks some. The table has around 100,000 clones, over 90% seen once. The sequenced sample was CD4+ T cells from PBMCs. The receptors come from a woman under 30 in good health and CMV-seronegative.

The rearrangement links TRBV4-1 to TRBJ2-7; the D gene is possibly TRBD2 (5 bases). The CDR3 contains 14 residues. The V gene lost 3 bases and the J gene lost 5 bases, with 14 bases spanning the gap. Germline V CDR1 and CDR2: MGHRA, YSYEKL. As DNA, the CDR3 is TGCGCCAGCAGCCAGACGGAGAAGAGGGACGAGCAGTACTTC. Amino acid sequence: CASSQTEKRDEQYF.

This chain links TRBV10-3 with TRBJ1-3, with 8 bases lining up with TRBD1. Germline-derived CDR1 and CDR2 are ENHRY and SYGVKD. The CDR3 is 17 amino acids. V lost 10 bases, J lost 2 bases, and 16 bases stayed unmatched. This CDR3 reads CATTSPHTGQAGNTIYF. The CDR3 bases are TGTGCCACAACCTCCCCCCACACGGGACAGGCTGGAAACACCATATATTTT.

This clone was detected once. V is TRBV5-1 and J is TRBJ2-5; 9 bases agree with TRBD2. Germline CDR1 reads SGHRS; CDR2 reads YFSETQ. This CDR3 has 16 amino acids. V lost 7 bases and J lost 1; bases outside the gene matches: 11. CDR3 protein: CASSPGSGSRQETQYF. DNA of the CDR3: TGCGCCAGCTCCCCTGGTAGCGGGAGCCGCCAAGAGACCCAGTACTTC. The variable domain in full, completed from reference TRBV5-1 and TRBJ2-5, reads KAGVTQTPRYLIKTRGQQVTLSCSPISGHRSVSWYQQTPGQGLQFLFEYFSETQRNKGNFPGRFSGRQFSNSRSEMNVSTLELGDSALYLCASSPGSGSRQETQYFGPGTRLLVL.

The chain recombines TRBV28 with TRBJ1-6, with TRBD1 matching over 7 bases. Looked up from germline, CDR1 is MDHEN and CDR2 is SYDVKM. J lost 11 bases, V lost 2 bases, and 6 bases had no gene match. The CDR3 runs to 14 residues. The CDR3 is CASSLIQGLAPLHF. CDR3 nucleotides: TGTGCCAGCAGTTTAATACAGGGGTTGGCACCCCTCCACTTT.